One sample yielded the 12 T cell receptor beta chains listed below, sequenced in a study of regulatory T cells in long-lasting Graves disease. Stated time point: persistent/refractory GD, antithyroid drugs over 5 years with positive TRAb. The TCR library was prepared using RNA isolated from PBMCs. Building of the TCR beta libraries involved iRepertoire HTBI primers and Arm-PCR of CDR3 regions. Each CDR3 protein is one row after TCRdb ran MiXCR on the multiplex PCR reads. The sample records fewer than 450,000 distinct CDR3 sequences, less than 25% being singletons. The sequenced sample was peripheral blood mononuclear cells (PBMCs), obtained when the disease was refractory, from a patient treated with antithyroid drugs. These receptors were taken from a female donor with Graves disease.

This clonotype occurred many times. The chain employs TRBV19 and TRBJ2-7, with D possibly matching TRBD1 (5 bases). Germline V gives CDR1 LNHDA, CDR2 SQIVND (reference sequence). CDR3 length: 14 residues. V was cut by 9 bases and J by 0 bases, with 15 bases left in between. The CDR3 nucleotides are TGTGCCAGCAGTCAGACAGCAAGCTCCTACGAGCAGTACTTC. Translation gives CASSQTASSYEQYF.

The chain links TRBV7-3 to TRBJ1-1; D is possibly TRBD1 (5 bases). Trimming pared 5 bases from V and 0 bases from J, leaving 25 bases between. Germline assignment: CDR1 SGHTA and CDR2 FQGTGA. The CDR3 sequence is 19 residues long. The CDR3 is CASSLAGPGRDVLNTEAFF. CDR3 nucleotides: TGTGCCAGCAGCCTCGCGGGTCCAGGGAGGGATGTCTTGAACACTGAAGCTTTCTTT.

This clonotype has ten or more counts. The V and J genes are TRBV6-1 and TRBJ2-7, with 12 positions matching TRBD2. The junction had 10 bases not matched to a gene; V was cut back by 2 bases and J by 5 bases. This CDR3 is 17 amino acids long. The germline V gene has CDR1 MNHNS and CDR2 SASEGT. CDR3 loop: CASSESRLAGVINEQYF. The CDR3 coding sequence is TGTGCCAGCAGTGAATCACGACTAGCGGGAGTGATCAACGAGCAGTACTTC.

This sequence joins TRBV6-8 and TRBJ2-5; 8 bases line up with TRBD1. Per germline, CDR1 MNHGY and CDR2 SAAAGT. The trim removed 6 bases at V and 5 bases at J, leaving 2 bases unmatched. CDR3 size: 12 residues. Written as DNA, the CDR3 is TGTGCCAGCAGCAGGGGGCGGGAGACCCAGTACTTC. This codes for CASSRGRETQYF.

In its sample, this clonotype was seen many times. The rearrangement uses TRBV6-1 and TRBJ2-4; D uncertain. Germline V gene lookup returns CDR1 MNHNS and CDR2 SASEGT. V was trimmed by 1 base and J by 0 bases, leaving 10 bases between them. The CDR3 length is 16 residues. Here the CDR3 reads CASSEVGIIAKNIQYF. CDR3 sequence (DNA): TGTGCCAGCAGTGAAGTGGGGATCATAGCCAAAAACATTCAGTACTTC.

The CDR3 region is CSVDGVGGPYTEAFF. In DNA form, the CDR3 reads TGCAGCGTTGACGGTGTCGGGGGCCCTTACACTGAAGCTTTCTTT. V is TRBV29-1 and J is TRBJ1-1; D may be TRBD1 (6 bases). Per the germline V gene, CDR1 is SQVTM and CDR2 is ANQGSEA. CDR3 size: 15 residues. Trimming stripped 3 bases from V and 3 bases from J, with 17 bases between.

The V and J genes are TRBV29-1 and TRBJ1-2; D is perhaps TRBD1 (5 bases). The V end was cut by 6 bases, the J end by 8 bases, with 16 bases between. CDR3 length equals 12 residues. Per germline, CDR1 SQVTM and CDR2 ANQGSEA. The DNA of the CDR3 is TGCAGCGTCGATACCGGGACGCAGGGCTACACCTTC. Translating it yields CSVDTGTQGYTF.

To note about this clonotype: A much bigger clone sits one base away, suggesting this may be a read error. The chain uses TRBV20-1 and TRBJ1-4; no firm D call. Germline CDR1 and CDR2: DFQATT and SNEGSKA (reference sequence). CDR3 length: 13 residues. CDR3 coding DNA: TGCAGTGCCCCCCCCGGTCATAATGAAAAACCGTTTTTT. Amino acids: CSAPPGHNEKPFF.

This chain uses TRBV7-9 with TRBJ1-5, with D unresolved. Germline assignment: CDR1 SEHNR and CDR2 FQNEAQ (reference sequence). Trimming pared 1 base from V and 3 bases from J, leaving 7 bases between. The CDR3 contains 14 residues. In DNA form, the CDR3 reads TGTGCCAGCAGCTTAGGGATGCCCAATCAGCCCCAGCATTTT. Translation: CASSLGMPNQPQHF.

This clonotype was recorded a few times. V gene TRBV29-1 combines with J gene TRBJ2-7; maybe TRBD1 (7 bases). Trimming pared 2 bases from V and 6 bases from J, leaving 17 bases between. Germline CDR1 reads SQVTM; CDR2 reads ANQGSEA. The CDR3 is made up of 14 amino acids. CDR3 sequence reads: CSVETPDRRGEQYF. The CDR3 bases are TGCAGCGTTGAAACCCCGGACAGGCGGGGCGAGCAGTACTTC.

About this clonotype itself: A much more abundant neighbour one base away suggests this may be a read error. Because it lacks the conserved phenylalanine or tryptophan at the end, this CDR3 is likely a read error. V gene TRBV5-6 combines with J gene TRBJ1-5; the D gene is possibly TRBD1 (5 bases). Germline CDR1 and CDR2: SGHDT and YYEEEE. V shed 1 base and J shed 4 bases, with 18 bases lying between them. The CDR3 is made up of 17 amino acids. The CDR3 coding sequence is TGTGCCAGCAGCTTGTATGGGGACGGAGGGGAAAATCAGCCCCAGCATTCT. Translation: CASSLYGDGGENQPQHS.

The chain has TRBV25-1 and TRBJ2-2; D may be TRBD1 (5 bases). V was pared by 2 bases and J by 4 bases, with 14 bases between. There are 16 residues in the CDR3. Germline V gene data show CDR1 as MGHDK and CDR2 as SYGVNS. The CDR3 DNA follows: TGTGCCAGCAGTGAAAGTAGGAAGGGGTCCACCGGGGAGCTGTTTTTT. Its protein is CASSESRKGSTGELFF.